The rows below give T cell receptor beta chains drawn from one sample of a study of blood T cell repertoires in COVID-19. The data were produced by immunoSEQ multiplex PCR, yet TCRdb's version contains in-frame clones alone and is incomplete. Counted here are 150,000 or so clones, around four fifths occurring once; the ten biggest clones make up 10% to 15%. The sample comprised PBMCs or T cells enriched from blood (not recorded which). The receptors come from a woman aged 55-69 years who had recovered from COVID-19. The CDR3 runs from the conserved cysteine through the conserved F or W. The D gene is left open where the match is weak. For some rows the clone size is stated as once, few or many, or as a class when expanded; others skip it.

v_gene	abundance	d_gene	j_gene	CDR3nt	CDR3aa
TRBV2	medium-sized	.	TRBJ2-7	TGTGCCAGCAGTGAAACCCCGAGTAGCCTCGGCTACGAGCAGTACTTC	CASSETPSSLGYEQYF
TRBV5-1	.	.	TRBJ1-1	TGCGCCAGCAACGGGGGAACTGAAGCTTTCTTT	CASNGGTEAFF
TRBV6-5	.	.	TRBJ2-5	TGTGCCAGCAGAAAACAGAGACAAGAGACCCAGTACTTC	CASRKQRQETQYF
TRBV15	.	.	TRBJ1-3	TGTGCCACTTCTGCTGACATCTCTGGAAACACCATATATTTT	CATSADISGNTIYF
TRBV5-1	once	.	TRBJ1-3	TGCGCCAGCAGCGAACAGTCGGTTGGAAACACCATATATTTT	CASSEQSVGNTIYF
TRBV27	few	.	TRBJ1-1	TGTGCCAGCAGTTTCCTCGGCACTGAAGCTTTCTTT	CASSFLGTEAFF
TRBV2	.	TRBD1	TRBJ2-7	TGTGCCAGCAGTTGGGACAGGGTCGTCGAGCAGTACTTC	CASSWDRVVEQYF
TRBV18	.	.	TRBJ1-5	TGTGCCAGCTCAGAACAGTCCAATCAGCCCCAGCATTTT	CASSEQSNQPQHF
TRBV5-1	.	TRBD2	TRBJ2-2	TGCGCCAGCAGCTCCGGGACTAGCGCCGCGAACACCGGGGAGCTGTTTTTT	CASSSGTSAANTGELFF
TRBV5-1	.	TRBD1	TRBJ2-5	TGCGCCAGCAGCTTACAGGGGATCCAAGAGACCCAGTACTTC	CASSLQGIQETQYF
TRBV19	.	.	TRBJ1-2	TGTGCCAGTAGTCACAGAGTGAACTATGGCTACACCTTC	CASSHRVNYGYTF
TRBV2	few	TRBD1	TRBJ1-3	TGTGCCAGCAGCCCCACAGGGGGCGCAAACACCATATATTTT	CASSPTGGANTIYF
TRBV25-1	.	.	TRBJ1-1	TGTGCCAGCAGTGATGAGACGACAAAAGCTTTCTTT	CASSDETTKAFF
TRBV3-1/TRBV3-2	.	.	TRBJ1-1	TGTGCCAGCAGCCAAGGGACAGCTTACCAGGGGACTGAAGCTTTCTTT	CASSQGTAYQGTEAFF
TRBV27	.	TRBD2	TRBJ2-1	TGTGCCAGCAGTAAGCGGGAGAACGCCTACAATGAGCAGTTCTTC	CASSKRENAYNEQFF
TRBV6-1	once	.	TRBJ2-1	TGTGCCAGCAGTGATGAGCGGGCCCGCCCGTGGTACGAGCAGTTCTTC	CASSDERARPWYEQFF
TRBV19	.	.	TRBJ1-6	TGTGCCAGTAGTATCCTCCATAATTCACCCCTCCACTTT	CASSILHNSPLHF
TRBV5-1	.	TRBD1	TRBJ2-5	TGCGCCAGCAGCCCGACAGGGAAAGAGACCCAGTACTTC	CASSPTGKETQYF
TRBV12-3/TRBV12-4	.	.	TRBJ2-2	TGTGCCAGCAGTTTATTAACCGGGGAGCTGTTTTTT	CASSLLTGELFF
TRBV2	.	.	TRBJ2-1	TGTGCCAGCAGGGAGACTTTCGGATCTGAGCAGTTCTTC	CASRETFGSEQFF
TRBV5-8	.	TRBD2	TRBJ2-5	TGTGCCAGCAGCTTGGCCGGACTAGCTAAAGAGACCCAGTACTTC	CASSLAGLAKETQYF
TRBV19	.	.	TRBJ2-2	TGTGCCAGTGCCCAGACTCTAACAGGGGGGGCCGGGGAGCTGTTTTTT	CASAQTLTGGAGELFF
TRBV5-1	.	TRBD1	TRBJ2-5	TGCGCCAGCAGCTTGGGGGACAGGGGTGGTGAGACCCAGTACTTC	CASSLGDRGGETQYF
TRBV29-1	many	TRBD1	TRBJ2-1	TGCAGCGTTGGGGGGGTCCGACAGGGGCGCTCCTACAATGAGCAGTTCTTC	CSVGGVRQGRSYNEQFF
TRBV6-2/TRBV6-3	.	TRBD1	TRBJ1-1	TGTGCCAGCAGTTGGGACAGGGGAGGCATGAACACTGAAGCTTTCTTT	CASSWDRGGMNTEAFF
TRBV7-9	.	TRBD2	TRBJ2-1	TGTGCCAGCAGCAGTCGACTAGCGGGAAATCTGAATGAGCAGTTCTTC	CASSSRLAGNLNEQFF
TRBV27	.	.	TRBJ1-5	.	CASSSSFQPQHF
TRBV13	.	.	TRBJ2-1	TGTGCCAGCAGCTTATTGAGTAAAAGGGGTGAGCAGTTCTTC	CASSLLSKRGEQFF
TRBV6-2/TRBV6-3	.	TRBD2	TRBJ2-1	TGTGCCAGCAGTTACCCAAGCGGGGGGACTAGCAATGAGCAGTTCTTC	CASSYPSGGTSNEQFF
TRBV11-2	.	TRBD2	TRBJ2-5	TGTGCCAGCAGCTGGACTAGCGGGGGCAGTCAAGAGACCCAGTACTTC	CASSWTSGGSQETQYF
TRBV6-6	.	TRBD1	TRBJ1-1	TGTGCCAGCAGACCCAGGGGGACCAACACTGAAGCTTTCTTT	CASRPRGTNTEAFF
TRBV23-1	.	.	TRBJ1-3	TGCGCCAGCAGTCAATCAGCCGGAATGGGCCCTGGAAACACCATATATTTT	CASSQSAGMGPGNTIYF
TRBV6-5	.	.	TRBJ2-2	TGTGCCAGCAGTTACACCTCCGCGGACACCGGGGAGCTGTTTTTT	CASSYTSADTGELFF
TRBV6-2/TRBV6-3	.	TRBD2	TRBJ2-2	TGTGCCAGCAGTAGGGTTAGCGGGAACTTGGCCGGGGAGCTGTTTTTT	CASSRVSGNLAGELFF
TRBV9	few	.	TRBJ1-2	TGTGCCAGCAGCGTAGCCGGGTATACTAACTATGGCTACACCTTC	CASSVAGYTNYGYTF
TRBV28	.	TRBD1	TRBJ2-3	TGTGCCAACAGCCCCTCGGACAGGGCAGATACGCAGTATTTT	CANSPSDRADTQYF
TRBV7-2	few	.	TRBJ1-1	TGTGCCAGCAGCTCACTTGGGGCAAACCAGAACACTGAAGCTTTCTTT	CASSSLGANQNTEAFF